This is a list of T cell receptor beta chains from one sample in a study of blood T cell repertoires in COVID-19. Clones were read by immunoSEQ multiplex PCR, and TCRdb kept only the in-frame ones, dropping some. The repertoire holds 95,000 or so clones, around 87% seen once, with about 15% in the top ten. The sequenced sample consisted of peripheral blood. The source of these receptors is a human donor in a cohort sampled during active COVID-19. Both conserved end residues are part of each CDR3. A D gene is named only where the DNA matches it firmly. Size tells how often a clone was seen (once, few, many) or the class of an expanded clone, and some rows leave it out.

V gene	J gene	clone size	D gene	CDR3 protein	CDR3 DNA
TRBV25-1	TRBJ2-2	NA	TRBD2	CASSEAGGTSGELFF	TGTGCCAGCAGTGAAGCGGGGGGAACCTCCGGGGAGCTGTTTTTT
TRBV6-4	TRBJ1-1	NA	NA	CASSEARGTEAFF	TGTGCCAGCAGTGAAGCCCGAGGCACTGAAGCTTTCTTT
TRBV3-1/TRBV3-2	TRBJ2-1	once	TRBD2	CASSPGLAGVFYNEQFF	TGTGCCAGCAGCCCGGGACTAGCGGGGGTATTCTACAATGAGCAGTTCTTC
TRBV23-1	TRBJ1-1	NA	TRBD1	CASSQTRQGQGEMGTEAFF	TGCGCCAGCAGTCAAACGCGTCAAGGACAGGGGGAGATGGGCACTGAAGCTTTCTTT
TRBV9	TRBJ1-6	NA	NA	CASSVGRGSVSLHF	TGTGCCAGCAGCGTCGGGAGGGGGTCGGTATCCCTCCACTTT
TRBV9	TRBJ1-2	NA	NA	CASSDSGTASFSGYTF	TGTGCCAGCAGCGATTCCGGGACTGCGTCATTTTCGGGCTACACCTTC
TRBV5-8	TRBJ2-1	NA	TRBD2	CASSATYVLAGGEQFF	TGTGCCAGCAGCGCAACCTACGTTCTAGCGGGCGGTGAGCAGTTCTTC
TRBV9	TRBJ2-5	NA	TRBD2	CASSIAGGLKETQYF	TGTGCCAGCAGCATAGCGGGGGGGCTGAAAGAGACCCAGTACTTC
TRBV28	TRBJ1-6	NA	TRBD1	CASTFTGQGSSPLHF	TGTGCCAGCACCTTTACAGGACAGGGCTCCTCACCCCTCCACTTT
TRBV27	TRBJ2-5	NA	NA	CASRPGHAVYVQYF	TGTGCCAGCCGGCCGGGACACGCGGTTTACGTCCAGTACTTC
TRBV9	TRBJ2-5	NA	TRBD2	CASSPPGLEETQYF	TGTGCCAGCAGCCCTCCGGGACTAGAAGAGACCCAGTACTTC
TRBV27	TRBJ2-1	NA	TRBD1	CASSFAGGSYNEQFF	TGTGCCAGCAGTTTCGCAGGGGGCTCCTACAATGAGCAGTTCTTC
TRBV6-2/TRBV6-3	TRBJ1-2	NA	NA	CASSRTEETRGYTF	TGTGCCAGCAGTCGGACAGAAGAAACTAGAGGCTACACCTTC
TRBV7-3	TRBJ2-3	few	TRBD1	CASRDSYTDTQYF	TGTGCCAGCCGGGACAGCTACACAGATACGCAGTATTTT
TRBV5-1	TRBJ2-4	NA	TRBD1	CASSQTGVARNIQYF	TGCGCCAGCAGCCAAACAGGGGTAGCCCGAAACATTCAGTACTTC
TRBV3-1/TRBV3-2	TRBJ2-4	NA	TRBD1	CASSQSGTGGSEDIQYF	TGTGCCAGCAGCCAATCTGGGACAGGGGGCAGCGAAGACATTCAGTACTTC
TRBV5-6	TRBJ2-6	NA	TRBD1	CASRTGGFSGANVLTF	TGTGCCTCCCGGACAGGGGGTTTCTCTGGGGCCAACGTCCTGACTTTC
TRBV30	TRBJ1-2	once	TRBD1	CAWSQQGANILNYGYTF	TGTGCCTGGAGCCAACAGGGGGCCAATATTCTTAACTATGGCTACACCTTC
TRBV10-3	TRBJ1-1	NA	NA	CAISESGEITEAFF	TGTGCCATCAGTGAGTCCGGGGAGATTACTGAAGCTTTCTTT
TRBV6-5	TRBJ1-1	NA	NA	CASRKGGVTEAFF	TGTGCCAGCAGAAAAGGGGGAGTCACTGAAGCTTTCTTT
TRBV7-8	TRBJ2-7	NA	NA	CASSLARDRSSYEQYF	TGTGCCAGCAGCTTAGCGCGGGACAGAAGCTCCTACGAGCAGTACTTC
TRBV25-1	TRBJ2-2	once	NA	CASKKTGQRNTGELFF	TGTGCCAGCAAGAAGACAGGACAGAGAAACACCGGGGAGCTGTTTTTT
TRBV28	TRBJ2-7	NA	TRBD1	CASSLGYRGYSYEQYF	TGTGCCAGCAGCTTAGGGTACAGGGGCTACTCCTACGAGCAGTACTTC